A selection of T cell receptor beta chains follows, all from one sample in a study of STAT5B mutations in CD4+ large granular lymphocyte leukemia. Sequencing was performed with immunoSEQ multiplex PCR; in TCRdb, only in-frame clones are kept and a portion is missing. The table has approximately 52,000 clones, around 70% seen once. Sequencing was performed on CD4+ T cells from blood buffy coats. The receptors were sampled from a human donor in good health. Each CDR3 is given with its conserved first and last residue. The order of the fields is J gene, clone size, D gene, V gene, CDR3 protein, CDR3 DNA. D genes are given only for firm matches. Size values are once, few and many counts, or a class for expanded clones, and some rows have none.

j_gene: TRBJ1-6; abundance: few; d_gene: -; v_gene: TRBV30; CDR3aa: CAWSGLSDSPLHF; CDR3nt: TGTGCCTGGAGCGGCCTCTCGGATTCACCCCTCCACTTT
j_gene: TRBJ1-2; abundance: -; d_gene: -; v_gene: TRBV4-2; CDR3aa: CASSQADSANYGYTF; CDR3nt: TGTGCCAGCAGCCAAGCCGACAGCGCCAACTATGGCTACACCTTC
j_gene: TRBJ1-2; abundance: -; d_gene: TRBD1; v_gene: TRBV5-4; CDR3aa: CASSGGQLYTF; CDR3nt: TGTGCCAGCAGCGGGGGACAGCTCTACACCTTC
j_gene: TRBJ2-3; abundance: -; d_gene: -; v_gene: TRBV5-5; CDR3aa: CASSLLGGRGDTQYF; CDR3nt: TGTGCCAGCAGCTTGTTAGGGGGGCGCGGAGATACGCAGTATTTT
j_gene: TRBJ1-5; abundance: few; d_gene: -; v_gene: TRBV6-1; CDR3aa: CASRGALNQPQHF; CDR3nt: TGTGCCAGCAGGGGTGCCTTAAATCAGCCCCAGCATTTT
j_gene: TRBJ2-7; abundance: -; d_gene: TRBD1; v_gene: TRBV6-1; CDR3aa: CASSEIGTGVIAYEQYF; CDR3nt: TGTGCCAGCAGTGAAATCGGCACAGGGGTTATCGCCTACGAGCAGTACTTC
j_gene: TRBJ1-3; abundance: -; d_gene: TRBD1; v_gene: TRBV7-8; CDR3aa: CASSPRTLGQLSGNTIYF; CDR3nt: TGTGCCAGCAGCCCACGCACGCTGGGACAGCTCTCTGGAAACACCATATATTTT
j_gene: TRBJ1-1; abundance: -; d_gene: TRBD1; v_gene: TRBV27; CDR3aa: CASSPLQGATEAFF; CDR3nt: TGTGCCAGCAGCCCCCTACAGGGGGCCACTGAAGCTTTCTTT
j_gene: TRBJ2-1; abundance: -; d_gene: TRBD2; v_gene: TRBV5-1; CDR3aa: CASSSGTSGFRDEQFF; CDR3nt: TGCGCCAGCAGCTCAGGGACTAGCGGGTTTAGGGATGAGCAGTTCTTC
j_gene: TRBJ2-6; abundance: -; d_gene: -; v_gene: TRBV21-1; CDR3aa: CASSRDRHPSGANVLTF; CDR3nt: TGTGCCAGCAGCAGGGACAGACATCCCTCTGGGGCCAACGTCCTGACTTTC
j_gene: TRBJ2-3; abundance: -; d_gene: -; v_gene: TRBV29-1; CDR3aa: CSFALGGGLDTQYF; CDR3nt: TGCAGCTTCGCCCTGGGAGGAGGGTTGGATACGCAGTATTTT
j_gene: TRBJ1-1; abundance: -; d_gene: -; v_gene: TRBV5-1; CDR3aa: CASSFSPGTEAFF; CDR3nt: TGCGCCAGCAGCTTCTCCCCCGGGACTGAAGCTTTCTTT
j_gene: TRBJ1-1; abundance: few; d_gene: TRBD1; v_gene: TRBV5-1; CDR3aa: CASSRQGPGNTEAFF; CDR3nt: TGCGCCAGCAGCCGACAGGGCCCTGGGAACACTGAAGCTTTCTTT
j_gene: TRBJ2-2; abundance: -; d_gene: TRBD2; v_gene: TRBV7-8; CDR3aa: CASSFGAAGGNTGELFF; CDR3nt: TGTGCCAGCAGCTTCGGGGCAGCGGGGGGGAACACCGGGGAGCTGTTTTTT
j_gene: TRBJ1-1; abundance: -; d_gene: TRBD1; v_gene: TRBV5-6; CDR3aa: CASSPGTGSTEAFF; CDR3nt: TGTGCCAGCAGCCCGGGGACAGGGTCAACTGAAGCTTTCTTT
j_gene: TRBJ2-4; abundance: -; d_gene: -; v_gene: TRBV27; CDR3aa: CASSLDDRDIQYF; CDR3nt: TGTGCCAGCAGTTTGGACGACAGAGACATTCAGTACTTC
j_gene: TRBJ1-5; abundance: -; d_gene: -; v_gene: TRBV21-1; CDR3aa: CASSRPLQQGYQPQHF; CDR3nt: TGTGCCAGCAGCCGGCCCCTCCAACAGGGGTATCAGCCCCAGCATTTT
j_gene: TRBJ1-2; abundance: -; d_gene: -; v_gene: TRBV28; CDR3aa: CASSLNLYGYTF; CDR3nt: TGTGCCAGCAGTTTAAATCTCTATGGCTACACCTTC
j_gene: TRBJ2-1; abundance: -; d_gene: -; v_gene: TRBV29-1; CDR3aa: CSLSSYNEQFF; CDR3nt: TGCAGCCTTAGCTCCTACAATGAGCAGTTCTTC
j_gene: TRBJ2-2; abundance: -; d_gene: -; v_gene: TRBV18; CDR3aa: CASSPGRANTGELFF; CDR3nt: TGTGCCAGCTCACCGGGCAGGGCGAACACCGGGGAGCTGTTTTTT
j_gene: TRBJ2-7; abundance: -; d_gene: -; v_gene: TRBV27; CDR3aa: CATEGWGTEGYEQYF; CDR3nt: TGTGCCACCGAAGGGTGGGGGACGGAGGGCTACGAGCAGTACTTC